This TCR beta chain is from a study of blood T cell repertoires in COVID-19. Study-wide background: From the United States, Italy and Spain came samples of acute and convalescent COVID-19.

Germline-derived CDR1 and CDR2 are SGHTA and FQGTGA. Trimming removed 2 bases from V and 4 bases from J; junction bases left unmatched: 4. The CDR3 has 14 amino acids. Clones were read by immunoSEQ multiplex PCR, and TCRdb kept only the in-frame ones, dropping some. The table records 60,000 to 90,000 clones, 74% of them present only once. Source material: peripheral blood. The clonotype originates from a human donor with acute or convalescent COVID-19. The donor label of this sample is uncertain. This chain links TRBV7-3 with TRBJ2-7; TRBD1 matches 8 bases. The CDR3 here is CASSLAGGLYEQYF. The CDR3 region has the DNA TGTGCCAGCAGCTTAGCAGGGGGCCTGTACGAGCAGTACTTC.